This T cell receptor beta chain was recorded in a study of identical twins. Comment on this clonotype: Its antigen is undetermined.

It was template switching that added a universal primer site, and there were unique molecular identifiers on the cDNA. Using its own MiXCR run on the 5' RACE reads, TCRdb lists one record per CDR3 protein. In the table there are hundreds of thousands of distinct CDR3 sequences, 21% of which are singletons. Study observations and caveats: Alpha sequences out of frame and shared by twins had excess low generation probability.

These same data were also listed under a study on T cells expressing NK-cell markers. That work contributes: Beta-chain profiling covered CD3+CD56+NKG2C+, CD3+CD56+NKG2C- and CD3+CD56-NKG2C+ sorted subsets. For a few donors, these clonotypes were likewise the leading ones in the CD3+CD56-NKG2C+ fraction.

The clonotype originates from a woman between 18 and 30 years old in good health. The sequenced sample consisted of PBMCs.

CDR3 residues: CASSRREPTDTQYF. CDR3 DNA: TGTGCCAGTAGTAGACGAGAACCCACAGATACGCAGTATTTT. This chain connects TRBV19 to TRBJ2-3; no reliable D call. The germline gives CDR1 LNHDA, CDR2 SQIVND (reference sequence). The CDR3 sequence is 14 residues long. The V and J ends lost 4 bases and 2 bases respectively, with 10 bases between them.